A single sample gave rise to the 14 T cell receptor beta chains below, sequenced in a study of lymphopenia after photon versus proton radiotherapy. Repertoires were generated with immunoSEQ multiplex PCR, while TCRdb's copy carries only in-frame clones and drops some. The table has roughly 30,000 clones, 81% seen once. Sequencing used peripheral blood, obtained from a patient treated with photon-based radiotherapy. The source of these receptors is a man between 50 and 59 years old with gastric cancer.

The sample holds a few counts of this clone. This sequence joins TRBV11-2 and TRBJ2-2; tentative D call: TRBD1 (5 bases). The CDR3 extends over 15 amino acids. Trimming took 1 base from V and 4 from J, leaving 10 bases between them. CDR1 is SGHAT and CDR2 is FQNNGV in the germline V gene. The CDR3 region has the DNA TGTGCCAGCAGCTTAGGCAGGGATTTCACCGGGGAGCTGTTTTTT. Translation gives CASSLGRDFTGELFF.

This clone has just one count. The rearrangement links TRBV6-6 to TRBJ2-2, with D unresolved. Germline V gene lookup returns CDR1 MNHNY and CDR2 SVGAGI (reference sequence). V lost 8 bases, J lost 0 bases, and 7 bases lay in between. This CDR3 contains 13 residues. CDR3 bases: TGTGCCAGCCGACGATCGAACACCGGGGAGCTGTTTTTT. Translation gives CASRRSNTGELFF.

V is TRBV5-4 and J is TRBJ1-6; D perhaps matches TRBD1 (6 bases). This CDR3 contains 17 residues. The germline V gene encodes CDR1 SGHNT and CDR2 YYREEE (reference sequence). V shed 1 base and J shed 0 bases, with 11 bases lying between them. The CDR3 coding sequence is TGTGCCAGCAGCTTGAGGGCGGACAGCTCCTATAATTCACCCCTCCACTTT. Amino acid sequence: CASSLRADSSYNSPLHF. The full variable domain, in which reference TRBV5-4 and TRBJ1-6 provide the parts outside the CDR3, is ETGVTQSPTHLIKTRGQQVTLRCSSQSGHNTVSWYQQALGQGPQFIFQYYREEENGRGNFPPRFSGLQFPNYSSELNVNALELDDSALYLCASSLRADSSYNSPLHFGNGTRLTVT.

The chain's CDR3 is CASSSGTGPGNTIYF. CDR3 DNA: TGTGCCAGCAGCTCTGGGACAGGGCCTGGAAACACCATATATTTT. The rearrangement links TRBV13 to TRBJ1-3; 9 bases map to TRBD1. The germline CDR1 and CDR2 sequences are PRHDT and FYEKMQ (reference sequence). V shed 4 bases, J shed 2 bases, and the junction held 3 bases outside the gene matches. The CDR3 is 15 amino acids.

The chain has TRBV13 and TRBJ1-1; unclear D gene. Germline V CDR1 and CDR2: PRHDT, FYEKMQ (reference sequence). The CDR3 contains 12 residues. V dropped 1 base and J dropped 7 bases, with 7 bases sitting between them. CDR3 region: CASSLVPSEAFF. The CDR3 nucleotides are TGTGCCAGCAGCTTAGTCCCCAGTGAAGCTTTCTTT.

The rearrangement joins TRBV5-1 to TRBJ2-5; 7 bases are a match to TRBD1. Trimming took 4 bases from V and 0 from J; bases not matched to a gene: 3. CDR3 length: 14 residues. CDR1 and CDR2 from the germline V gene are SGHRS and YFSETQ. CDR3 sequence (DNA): TGCGCCAGCAGCGGCGGACAGGACCAAGAGACCCAGTACTTC. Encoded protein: CASSGGQDQETQYF.

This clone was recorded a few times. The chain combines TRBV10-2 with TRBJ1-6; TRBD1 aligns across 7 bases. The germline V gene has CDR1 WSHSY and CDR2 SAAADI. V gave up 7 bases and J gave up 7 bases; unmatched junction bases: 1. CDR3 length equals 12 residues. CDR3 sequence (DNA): TGCGCCAGCAAACAGGGGAATTCACCCCTCCACTTT. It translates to CASKQGNSPLHF.

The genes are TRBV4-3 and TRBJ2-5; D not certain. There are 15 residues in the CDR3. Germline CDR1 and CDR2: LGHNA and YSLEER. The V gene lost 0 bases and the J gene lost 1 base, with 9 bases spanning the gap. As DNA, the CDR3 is TGCGCCAGCAGCCAAGATTGGGCAGGCCAAGAGACCCAGTACTTC. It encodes CASSQDWAGQETQYF.

The CDR3 is CASSVGDGRNSPLHF. Written as DNA, the CDR3 is TGTGCCAGCAGCGTGGGGGACGGCCGTAATTCACCCCTCCACTTT. The chain links TRBV9 to TRBJ1-6, with a tentative D call TRBD1 (5 bases). In germline, CDR1 is SGDLS, CDR2 YYNGEE. Deletions cut 2 bases from V and 6 bases from J, with 12 bases between. This CDR3 spans 15 amino acids.

The CDR3 protein is CASEGRGSYEQYF. CDR3 DNA sequence: TGTGCCAGCGAGGGGCGCGGCTCCTACGAGCAGTACTTC. The chain employs TRBV2 and TRBJ2-7; D could derive from TRBD1 or TRBD2 (5 bases each). CDR3 size: 13 residues. Germline lookup yields CDR1 SNHLY and CDR2 FYNNEI. V lost 8 bases and J 0 bases, leaving 11 bases between the germline ends.

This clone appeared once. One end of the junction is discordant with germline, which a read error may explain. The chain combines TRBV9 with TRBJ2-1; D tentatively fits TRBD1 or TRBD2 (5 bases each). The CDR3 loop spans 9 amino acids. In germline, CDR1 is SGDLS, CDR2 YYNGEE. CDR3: CASSVGGIF. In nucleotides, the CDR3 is TGTGCCAGCAGCGTAGGGGGGATCTTC.

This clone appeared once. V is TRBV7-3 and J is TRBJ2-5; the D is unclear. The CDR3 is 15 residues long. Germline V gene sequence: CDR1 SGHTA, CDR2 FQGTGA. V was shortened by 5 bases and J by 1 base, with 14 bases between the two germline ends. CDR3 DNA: TGTGCCAGCAGCCTAAAGCCGGGCCGCCAAGAGACCCAGTACTTC. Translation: CASSLKPGRQETQYF.

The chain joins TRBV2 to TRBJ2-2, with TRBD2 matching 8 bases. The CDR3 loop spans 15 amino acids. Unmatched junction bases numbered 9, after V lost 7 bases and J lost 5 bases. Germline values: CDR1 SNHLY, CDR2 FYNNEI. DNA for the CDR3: TGTGCCAGCACATTAGCGGGGACGGGGACCGGGGAGCTGTTTTTT. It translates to CASTLAGTGTGELFF.

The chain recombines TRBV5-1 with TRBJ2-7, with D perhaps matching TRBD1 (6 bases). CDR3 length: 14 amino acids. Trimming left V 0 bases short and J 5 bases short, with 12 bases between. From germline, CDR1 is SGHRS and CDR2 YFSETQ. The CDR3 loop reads CASSLAPGVNEQYV. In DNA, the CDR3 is TGCGCCAGCAGCTTGGCTCCAGGGGTTAACGAGCAGTACGTC.